One and the same sample provided the 9 T cell receptor beta chains below, sequenced in a study of human T cells and chemical hapten exposure. One entry per CDR3 protein results from TCRdb running MiXCR on the RACE reads. The profile shows around 85,000 distinct CDR3 sequences, 10% to 15% of them singletons. Sample time point: patch test 3, about 24 weeks after DPC sensitization. Sample treatment: therapeutic diphenylcyclopropenone sensitization with weekly scalp DPC. The material sequenced was whole blood, taken in connection with sensitization to the hapten diphenylcyclopropenone (DPC). The receptors here all came from a woman aged 45-65 years with alopecia areata. Some clones in this sample may be carry-over from other donors' samples.

This clonotype showed up just a few times. V gene TRBV6-5 combines with J gene TRBJ1-1; TRBD1 matches at 8 bases. With V trimmed by 5 bases and J by 1 base, 9 bases remained unmatched. The CDR3 has 16 residues. Germline CDR1 and CDR2: MNHEY and SVGAGI. The CDR3 protein is CASSKLQGVKNTEAFF. The CDR3 DNA sequence: TGTGCCAGCAGTAAGCTACAGGGGGTAAAGAACACTGAAGCTTTCTTT.

The chain employs TRBV18 and TRBJ1-1; TRBD1 matches 9 bases. In germline, CDR1 is KGHSH, CDR2 LQKENI. Germline trimming cut 3 bases from V and 7 bases from J; bases unmatched to any gene: 3. This CDR3 contains 13 residues. This CDR3 reads CASSPGTGFEAFF. CDR3 in DNA: TGTGCCAGCTCACCCGGGACAGGGTTTGAAGCTTTCTTT.

This clonotype was detected a few times. The genes are TRBV9 and TRBJ2-7, with TRBD1 matching over 7 bases. Germline CDR1 SGDLS, CDR2 YYNGEE. V trimming: 2 bases; J trimming: 2 bases; junction bases outside the gene matches: 7. CDR3 size: 15 residues. CDR3 coding DNA: TGTGCCAGCAGCGTCGGGACAGCTGTTACCTACGAGCAGTACTTC. Translating gives CASSVGTAVTYEQYF.

In the case of this clonotype: At one of its ends the junction is not consistent with the germline gene, which may arise from a read error. The chain has TRBV3-1 and TRBJ2-7; TRBD1 might be the D (5 bases). CDR1 is LGHDT, CDR2 YNNKEL, per germline (reference sequence). The CDR3 is made up of 12 amino acids. The CDR3: CTSSLSGAEQYF. The CDR3 DNA sequence: TGTACCAGCAGCCTCTCTGGGGCCGAGCAGTACTTC.

This clonotype was counted many times. The chain is built from TRBV30 and TRBJ2-7; D perhaps matches TRBD2 (5 bases). Germline lookup yields CDR1 GTSNPN and CDR2 SVGIG (reference sequence). This CDR3 spans 14 amino acids. The V end lost 0 bases, the J end lost 5 bases, and 14 bases lay between the germline ends. The CDR3 region is CAWSVLGFGDEQYF. The CDR3 DNA reads TGTGCCTGGAGTGTACTGGGGTTCGGGGACGAGCAGTACTTC. Combining the CDR3 with reference TRBV30 and TRBJ2-7 gives the whole variable domain SQTIHQWPATLVQPVGSPLSLECTVEGTSNPNLYWYRQAAGRGLQLLFYSVGIGQISSEVPQNLSASRPQDRQFILSSKKLLLSDSGFYLCAWSVLGFGDEQYFGPGTRLTVT.

The DNA of the CDR3 is TGTGCCAGCAGCCCTAAGGACAGGGGTGGACCCCAGCATTTT. Translated, it gives CASSPKDRGGPQHF. The chain has TRBV3-1 and TRBJ1-5, with TRBD1 identical over 9 bases. CDR1 is LGHDT and CDR2 is YNNKEL in the germline V gene (reference sequence). The CDR3 extends over 14 amino acids. Trimming cost V 4 bases and J 10 bases; bases outside gene matches: 8.

The chain joins TRBV29-1 to TRBJ2-4; D gene uncertain. The V end lost 4 bases, the J end lost 6 bases, and 13 bases lay between the germline ends. The CDR3 totals 13 residues. CDR1 SQVTM and CDR2 ANQGSEA come from the germline V gene. The CDR3 sequence: CSVVQNSLNIQYF. The DNA for the CDR3 is TGCAGCGTTGTTCAGAATTCCTTAAACATTCAGTACTTC.

This clonotype was found a few times. J is TRBJ2-3 and V is TRBV7-8, with 10 nucleotides matching TRBD1. Germline trimming cut 4 bases from V and 6 bases from J; bases unmatched to any gene: 10. The CDR3 covers 16 residues. Germline V CDR1 and CDR2: SGHVS, FQNEAQ. The CDR3 DNA sequence: TGTGCCAGCAGCTCCCGGGACAGGGGTGGTTGGGATACGCAGTATTTT. Amino acids: CASSSRDRGGWDTQYF. The entire variable domain, with the rest obtained from reference TRBV7-8 and TRBJ2-3, is as follows: GAGVSQSPRYKVAKRGQDVALRCDPISGHVSLFWYQQALGQGPEFLTYFQNEAQLDKSGLPSDRFFAERPEGSVSTLKIQRTQQEDSAVYLCASSSRDRGGWDTQYFGPGTRLTVL.

This clonotype has just a few counts. J is TRBJ2-1 and V is TRBV7-9; 10 nucleotides agree with TRBD2. Trimming at V came to 6 bases and at J to 8 bases, leaving 4 bases not matched to a gene. Per the germline V gene, CDR1 is SEHNR and CDR2 is FQNEAQ (reference sequence). The CDR3 length is 13 residues. The CDR3 DNA reads TGTGCCAGCAGACTAGCGGGACTGGATGAGCAGTTCTTC. Amino acid sequence: CASRLAGLDEQFF.